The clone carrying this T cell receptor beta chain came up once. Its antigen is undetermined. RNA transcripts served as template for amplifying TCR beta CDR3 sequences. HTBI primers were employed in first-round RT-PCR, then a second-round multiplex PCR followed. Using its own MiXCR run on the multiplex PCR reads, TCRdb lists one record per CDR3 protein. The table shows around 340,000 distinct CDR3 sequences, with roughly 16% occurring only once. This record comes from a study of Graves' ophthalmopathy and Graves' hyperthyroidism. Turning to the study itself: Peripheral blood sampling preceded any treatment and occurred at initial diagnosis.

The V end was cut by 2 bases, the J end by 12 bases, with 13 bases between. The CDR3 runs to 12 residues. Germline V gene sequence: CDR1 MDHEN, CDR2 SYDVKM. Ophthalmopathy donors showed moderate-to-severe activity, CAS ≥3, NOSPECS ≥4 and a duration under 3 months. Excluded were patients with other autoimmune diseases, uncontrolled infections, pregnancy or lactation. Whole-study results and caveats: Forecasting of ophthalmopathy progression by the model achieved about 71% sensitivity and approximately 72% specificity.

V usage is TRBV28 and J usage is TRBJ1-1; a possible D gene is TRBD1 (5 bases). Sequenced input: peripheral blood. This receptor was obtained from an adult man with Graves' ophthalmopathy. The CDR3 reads CASSLEGTRPFF. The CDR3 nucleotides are TGTGCCAGCAGTTTAGAGGGGACGAGGCCTTTCTTT.